The 17 T cell receptor beta chains reported below all come from one sample, sequenced in a study of T cell responses to AZD1222 COVID-19 vaccine. Using immunoSEQ multiplex PCR, the repertoire was profiled, and TCRdb retains in-frame clones only, with some absent. The sample lists tens of thousands of clones, roughly 90% seen once, with 1.5% to 2.5% in the top ten. Specimen: peripheral blood, collected on day 0 of AZD1222 vaccination. All receptors derive from an adult in good health.

The chain recombines TRBV2 with TRBJ2-1; perhaps TRBD2 as D (6 bases). The CDR3 sequence is 13 residues long. The V end lost 6 bases, the J end lost 6 bases, and 12 bases lay between the germline ends. Germline values: CDR1 SNHLY, CDR2 FYNNEI. This CDR3 reads CASRLGTGNEQFF. CDR3 DNA sequence: TGTGCCAGCAGATTAGGGACTGGCAATGAGCAGTTCTTC.

The V and J genes are TRBV3-1 (or the pseudogene TRBV3-2) and TRBJ1-6; TRBD1 is a possible D gene (5 bases). CDR1 is LGHDT and CDR2 is YNNKEL in the germline V gene (reference sequence). The CDR3 covers 15 residues. V was clipped by 0 bases and J by 7 bases, with 10 bases between them. The CDR3 loop is CASSQDWGRNSPLHF. CDR3 coding DNA: TGTGCCAGCAGCCAAGATTGGGGCAGGAATTCACCCCTCCACTTT.

This chain connects TRBV27 to TRBJ2-7; D could derive from TRBD1 or TRBD2 (5 bases each). The V end was cut by 6 bases, the J end by 7 bases, with 16 bases between. The CDR3 is 13 residues long. CDR1 is MNHEY and CDR2 is SMNVEV in the germline V gene (reference sequence). The chain's CDR3 is CASSPRDRGEQYF. CDR3 sequence (DNA): TGTGCCAGCAGCCCTCGGGACCGCGGGGAGCAGTACTTC.

The chain is built from TRBV3-1 (or the pseudogene TRBV3-2) and TRBJ1-1, with 9 bases identical to TRBD1. This CDR3 is 15 amino acids long. Germline assignment: CDR1 LGHDT and CDR2 YNNKEL (reference sequence). J lost 1 base, V lost 4 bases, and 4 bases had no gene match. CDR3 sequence (DNA): TGTGCCAGCAGCCCGGGACAGGGTTGGAACACTGAAGCTTTCTTT. Its protein product is CASSPGQGWNTEAFF.

The chain links TRBV5-5 to TRBJ2-3; 7 bases fit TRBD2. In germline, CDR1 is SGHKS, CDR2 YYEKEE (reference sequence). The CDR3 extends over 14 amino acids. Trimming cost V 4 bases and J 6 bases; bases outside gene matches: 8. CDR3 sequence: CASSTSGARDTQYF. In DNA, the CDR3 is TGTGCCAGCAGCACCAGCGGGGCCAGGGATACGCAGTATTTT. Supplemented by reference TRBV5-5 and TRBJ2-3, the full variable domain reads DAGVTQSPTHLIKTRGQQVTLRCSPISGHKSVSWYQQVLGQGPQFIFQYYEKEERGRGNFPDRFSARQFPNYSSELNVNALLLGDSALYLCASSTSGARDTQYFGPGTRLTVL.

The V call is TRBV5-5, the J call TRBJ1-5, with no clear D. V was pared by 4 bases and J by 3 bases, with 14 bases between. CDR1 SGHKS and CDR2 YYEKEE come from the germline V gene (reference sequence). This CDR3 region has 15 residues. CDR3 sequence reads: CASSPSAGTNQPQHF. In DNA form, the CDR3 reads TGTGCCAGCAGCCCTTCGGCTGGAACCAATCAGCCCCAGCATTTT.

The count of this clone is one. The chain has TRBV28 and TRBJ1-2; D call uncertain. In germline, CDR1 is MDHEN, CDR2 SYDVKM. V lost 5 bases, J lost 4 bases, and 20 bases lay in between. The CDR3 totals 16 residues. CDR3 nucleotide sequence: TGTGCCAGCAGTGGGAGGACCATGTTCTACATCTATGGCTACACCTTC. Translation gives CASSGRTMFYIYGYTF.

This chain joins TRBV19 and TRBJ1-2; 7 nucleotides agree with TRBD1. This CDR3 spans 15 amino acids. Trimming cost V 6 bases and J 7 bases; bases outside gene matches: 14. Germline CDR1 reads LNHDA; CDR2 reads SQIVND (reference sequence). This CDR3 is CASRRADRDGPGYTF. The DNA of the CDR3 is TGTGCCAGTAGGAGGGCCGACAGGGACGGACCTGGCTACACCTTC.

This clone was counted only a few times. This same CDR3 is encoded by further DNA sequences in the sample. The chain carries TRBV3-1 (or the pseudogene TRBV3-2) and TRBJ1-4, with D uncertain. The CDR3 is 14 amino acids. Germline-derived CDR1 and CDR2 are LGHDT and YNNKEL (reference sequence). V shed 4 bases and J shed 3 bases, with 9 bases lying between them. Here the CDR3 DNA reads TGTGCCAGCAGCCCTTGGGCGGCTAATGAAAAACTGTTTTTT. Encoded protein: CASSPWAANEKLFF.

The CDR3 region has the DNA TGCGCCAGCAGCTTCTCCGACGGGTATGGCTACACCTTC. Translating gives CASSFSDGYGYTF. The chain combines TRBV5-1 with TRBJ1-2; D uncertain. CDR3 length equals 13 residues. Germline V CDR1 and CDR2: SGHRS, YFSETQ. V shed 2 bases and J shed 5 bases, with 10 bases lying between them. Filled out from reference TRBV5-1 and TRBJ1-2, the complete variable domain reads KAGVTQTPRYLIKTRGQQVTLSCSPISGHRSVSWYQQTPGQGLQFLFEYFSETQRNKGNFPGRFSGRQFSNSRSEMNVSTLELGDSALYLCASSFSDGYGYTFGSGTRLTVV.

As for this clone: This sample also contains other DNA sequences that code for the same CDR3. This chain joins TRBV7-2 and TRBJ2-1, with D perhaps matching TRBD1 or TRBD2 (5 bases each). This CDR3 has 15 residues. The V end was cut by 4 bases, the J end by 0 bases, with 10 bases between. In germline, CDR1 is SGHTA, CDR2 FQGNSA. Written as DNA, the CDR3 is TGTGCCAGCAGCTCCACGGGGCCCTCCTACAATGAGCAGTTCTTC. It codes for CASSSTGPSYNEQFF.

V is TRBV5-4 and J is TRBJ2-2; TRBD2 matches at 10 bases. The CDR3 has 15 residues. The germline gives CDR1 SGHNT, CDR2 YYREEE (reference sequence). V lost 4 bases and J lost 7; bases outside the gene matches: 7. This CDR3 reads CASSPGTSVVGELFF. The CDR3 DNA reads TGTGCCAGCAGCCCCGGGACTAGCGTGGTCGGGGAGCTGTTTTTT.

This chain uses TRBV28 with TRBJ1-4; D remains unclear. Deletions cut 7 bases from V and 0 bases from J, with 9 bases between. The length of the CDR3 is 14 residues. From germline, CDR1 is MDHEN and CDR2 SYDVKM. The CDR3 spells CASIGAATNEKLFF. DNA for the CDR3: TGTGCCAGCATTGGAGCGGCAACTAATGAAAAACTGTTTTTT.

The rearrangement links TRBV21-1 to TRBJ2-1; TRBD2, as called in the table, went unchecked against the DNA. TRBV21-1 is a documented pseudogene. This CDR3 comprises 19 residues. CDR3 bases: TGTGCCAGCAGCCCTCGGGGTGGAGTAGCCCTTTCCTCCTACAATGAGCAGTTCTTC. Protein product: CASSPRGGVALSSYNEQFF.

The CDR3 protein is CASSPPGGSLHEQYF. In DNA, the CDR3 is TGTGCCAGCAGCCCTCCCGGTGGATCACTTCACGAGCAGTACTTC. The V gene is TRBV6-2 or TRBV6-3, the J gene TRBJ2-7, with D unresolved. Germline loops: CDR1 MNHEY, CDR2 SVGEGT. The CDR3 totals 15 residues. V was cut by 6 bases and J by 5 bases, with 20 bases left in between.

Only one count was recorded for this clone. The germline gene is not matched at one end of the junction; a read error may be the cause. The chain carries TRBV6-5 and TRBJ1-2, with D perhaps matching TRBD1 (5 bases). The germline gives CDR1 MNHEY, CDR2 SVGAGI. The CDR3 covers 12 residues. CDR3 loop: CASSPGSYLTVF. The CDR3 bases are TGTGCCAGCAGTCCAGGGTCCTACCTCACCGTCTTC.

The V gene is TRBV5-4, the J gene TRBJ2-3, with D tentatively TRBD2 (5 bases). CDR1 SGHNT and CDR2 YYREEE come from the germline V gene (reference sequence). V lost 0 bases and J 5 bases, leaving 13 bases between the germline ends. This CDR3 region has 15 residues. CDR3 sequence: CASSLVVGIGDTQYF. The CDR3 DNA follows: TGTGCCAGCAGCTTGGTGGTCGGGATCGGAGATACGCAGTATTTT.